The 22 T cell receptor beta chains below were found in one sample sequenced in a study of beta chain features in type 1 diabetes. The study, taken as a whole, reports: A moderate, significant TCRB CDR3 shortening appeared in type 1 diabetes across four CD4+ subsets.

For these TCRs, the target antigens are not known. Expressed TCRB transcripts were sequenced, since all the RNA that had been isolated was reverse transcribed. The method was immunoSEQ multiplex PCR; TCRdb's version includes in-frame clones alone and lacks a portion of them. The table records 300,000 to 350,000 clones, approximately 15% of them present only once. The sequencing sample was made of naive CD4+ T cells from blood. The receptors shown here come from a woman between 18 and 29 years old with type 1 diabetes.

The chain joins TRBV5-1 to TRBJ2-2, with 11 bases aligning to TRBD1. The CDR3 sequence is 16 residues long. The V segment lost 4 bases and the J segment 3 bases; nucleotides outside the gene matches: 5. Germline V lookup: CDR1 SGHRS, CDR2 YFSETQ. The CDR3 nucleotides are TGCGCCAGCAGCCAAGGACAGGGGGCGGACACCGGGGAGCTGTTTTTT. Translated: CASSQGQGADTGELFF.

This clone showed up just a few times. The chain employs TRBV5-4 and TRBJ2-2; 8 nucleotides match TRBD1. Germline lookup yields CDR1 SGHNT and CDR2 YYREEE (reference sequence). V was clipped by 1 base and J by 4 bases; unmatched bases: 3. The CDR3 is made up of 15 amino acids. The CDR3 region is CASSLQGAPTGELFF. The CDR3, as DNA: TGTGCCAGCAGCTTGCAGGGGGCGCCCACCGGGGAGCTGTTTTTT.

CDR3 DNA sequence: TGTGCCAGCAGTTACGGCCGGAGGGAGACCCAGTACTTC. The encoded protein is CASSYGRRETQYF. The genes are TRBV6-5 and TRBJ2-5; perhaps TRBD2 as D (5 bases). V lost 2 bases and J 5 bases, leaving 9 bases between the germline ends. The CDR3 spans 13 residues. Germline-derived CDR1 and CDR2 are MNHEY and SVGAGI.

This clone was seen just once. V and J are TRBV29-1 and TRBJ1-2; 7 bases are a match to TRBD1. Germline V gene lookup returns CDR1 SQVTM and CDR2 ANQGSEA. The length of the CDR3 is 16 residues. V was clipped by 3 bases and J by 3 bases; unmatched bases: 13. The CDR3 here is CSVDTRETGPHYGYTF. The CDR3 coding sequence is TGCAGCGTTGACACTCGCGAGACAGGGCCTCACTATGGCTACACCTTC.

This clone showed up just a few times. The genes are TRBV6-6 and TRBJ1-2; 9 nucleotides align to TRBD1. The V and J ends lost 5 bases and 4 bases, in that order; junction bases with no gene match: 8. The CDR3 spans 15 residues. Germline-derived CDR1 and CDR2 are MNHNY and SVGAGI (reference sequence). The CDR3: CASSAYRGRVYGYTF. The DNA of the CDR3 is TGTGCCAGCAGTGCCTACAGGGGGCGAGTCTATGGCTACACCTTC.

This clone was counted a few times. V gene TRBV27 combines with J gene TRBJ1-1, with a possible D match to TRBD1 (5 bases). This CDR3 spans 13 amino acids. From germline, CDR1 is MNHEY and CDR2 SMNVEV (reference sequence). V shed 3 bases and J shed 11 bases, with 16 bases lying between them. The CDR3 DNA reads TGTGCCAGCAGTTTTGGAGCCAGGGAAAGGGCTTTCTTT. Its protein product is CASSFGARERAFF.

V is TRBV9 and J is TRBJ2-1; 8 nucleotides match TRBD1. CDR1 and CDR2 (germline): SGDLS, YYNGEE. CDR3 length: 16 amino acids. V shed 3 bases and J 2 bases; nucleotides not matched to a gene: 7. The CDR3 region is CASSEGGQEPYNEQFF. Written as DNA, the CDR3 is TGTGCCAGCAGCGAGGGGGGACAGGAGCCCTACAATGAGCAGTTCTTC.

The V gene is TRBV19, the J gene TRBJ1-5; D call uncertain. Germline CDR1 is LNHDA and CDR2 is SQIVND (reference sequence). V was trimmed by 7 bases and J by 0 bases, leaving 13 bases between them. The CDR3 totals 15 residues. CDR3 in DNA: TGTGCCAGTATCAGGACTCCTAATAGCAATCAGCCCCAGCATTTT. The encoded protein is CASIRTPNSNQPQHF.

This clone was detected only a few times. This chain connects TRBV7-9 to TRBJ2-1, with 10 nucleotides matching TRBD2. This CDR3 contains 16 residues. CDR1 and CDR2 from the germline V gene are SEHNR and FQNEAQ (reference sequence). V was clipped by 1 base and J by 6 bases; unmatched bases: 6. As DNA, the CDR3 is TGTGCCAGCAGCTTAGAATCGACTAGCGGGCTCAATGAGCAGTTCTTC. It yields the protein CASSLESTSGLNEQFF.

This clone has more than one count but fewer than ten. The V call is TRBV7-9, the J call TRBJ2-1; 11 bases are shared with TRBD2. This CDR3 spans 15 amino acids. V was pared by 5 bases and J by 5 bases, with 5 bases of the junction left unmatched. Germline V gene sequence: CDR1 SEHNR, CDR2 FQNEAQ (reference sequence). The DNA for the CDR3 is TGTGCCAGCAGCCGTTTAGCGGGAGGGCACAATGAGCAGTTCTTC. It is translated as CASSRLAGGHNEQFF.

The V gene is TRBV5-1, the J gene TRBJ2-1; D gene ambiguous. In germline, CDR1 is SGHRS, CDR2 YFSETQ. CDR3 size: 13 residues. With 0 bases removed from V and 9 bases from J, the gap between germline ends came to 10 bases. The CDR3 DNA is TGCGCCAGCAGCTTGGCCCCCCTCAGTGAGCAGTTCTTC. Residues: CASSLAPLSEQFF.

This clone was observed a handful of times. This sequence joins TRBV15 and TRBJ2-6; tentatively, D is TRBD1 (6 bases). CDR3 length equals 19 residues. Between the trimmed V and J ends, which lost 0 bases and 0 bases, there was a span of 15 bases. Germline V gene data show CDR1 as LNHNV and CDR2 as YYDKDF (reference sequence). CDR3 sequence reads: CATSRDPGQSSSGANVLTF. Written as DNA, the CDR3 is TGTGCCACCAGCAGAGATCCTGGACAGTCATCCTCTGGGGCCAACGTCCTGACTTTC.

The V and J genes are TRBV6-6 and TRBJ2-1; 7 bases are a match to TRBD2. Trimming at V came to 9 bases and at J to 7 bases, leaving 12 bases not matched to a gene. CDR1 is MNHNY, CDR2 SVGAGI, per germline (reference sequence). This CDR3 spans 14 amino acids. As DNA, the CDR3 is TGTGCCAGTAGCGGGTTCGAAGGGGTAAATGAGCAGTTCTTC. It encodes CASSGFEGVNEQFF.

V usage is TRBV18 and J usage is TRBJ1-5; D gene unclear. The V end lost 1 base, the J end lost 5 bases, and 12 bases lay between the germline ends. This CDR3 region has 15 residues. The germline gives CDR1 KGHSH, CDR2 LQKENI. The CDR3 reads CASSPQDSLDQPQHF. The CDR3 DNA follows: TGTGCCAGCTCACCACAGGACTCTTTGGATCAGCCCCAGCATTTT.

J is TRBJ2-5 and V is TRBV7-8; D might be TRBD1 (5 bases). The germline gives CDR1 SGHVS, CDR2 FQNEAQ. Trimming took off 2 bases at V and 0 bases at J, with 7 bases between the two ends. The CDR3 loop spans 14 amino acids. CDR3 region: CASSLKGYQETQYF. CDR3 DNA: TGTGCCAGCAGCTTAAAGGGGTACCAAGAGACCCAGTACTTC.

A few counts support this clone. The chain carries TRBV30 and TRBJ2-5; 11 nucleotides agree with TRBD1. This CDR3 is built from 17 residues. Unmatched junction bases numbered 12, after V lost 2 bases and J lost 4 bases. Germline CDR1 and CDR2: GTSNPN and SVGIG (reference sequence). The chain's CDR3 is CAWSKPFSDRGLETQYF. The CDR3 nucleotides read TGTGCCTGGAGTAAACCCTTCTCGGACAGGGGGCTAGAGACCCAGTACTTC. The variable domain in full, completed from reference TRBV30 and TRBJ2-5, reads SQTIHQWPATLVQPVGSPLSLECTVEGTSNPNLYWYRQAAGRGLQLLFYSVGIGQISSEVPQNLSASRPQDRQFILSSKKLLLSDSGFYLCAWSKPFSDRGLETQYFGPGTRLLVL.

This clone appeared a few times. This sequence joins TRBV30 and TRBJ2-5, with D perhaps matching TRBD1 (7 bases). The CDR3 extends over 14 amino acids. Trimming removed 0 bases at V and 5 bases at J, with 13 bases between. Germline loops: CDR1 GTSNPN, CDR2 SVGIG (reference sequence). Here the CDR3 reads CAWSVQGGKETQYF. Here the CDR3 DNA reads TGTGCCTGGAGTGTCCAGGGGGGTAAGGAGACCCAGTACTTC. Full variable domain (remainder filled in from reference TRBV30 and TRBJ2-5): SQTIHQWPATLVQPVGSPLSLECTVEGTSNPNLYWYRQAAGRGLQLLFYSVGIGQISSEVPQNLSASRPQDRQFILSSKKLLLSDSGFYLCAWSVQGGKETQYFGPGTRLLVL.

A few counts support this clone. The CDR3 DNA follows: TGTGCCAGCAGCCCCGGACAGGGAGGTGGGGCCAACGTCCTGACTTTC. This codes for CASSPGQGGGANVLTF. The V gene is TRBV27, the J gene TRBJ2-6; 8 bases match TRBD1. Germline trimming cut 6 bases from V and 3 bases from J; bases unmatched to any gene: 7. The CDR3 is 16 amino acids. Germline V gene sequence: CDR1 MNHEY, CDR2 SMNVEV (reference sequence).

This clone was found a few times. V usage is TRBV5-1 and J usage is TRBJ2-5; D is perhaps TRBD2 (5 bases). V was cut by 0 bases and J by 7 bases, with 16 bases left in between. The length of the CDR3 is 15 residues. Germline loops: CDR1 SGHRS, CDR2 YFSETQ. The CDR3 loop is CASSLAPSSALTQYF. The CDR3 DNA is TGCGCCAGCAGCTTGGCCCCCAGTAGCGCTTTGACCCAGTACTTC.

The chain is built from TRBV10-2 and TRBJ1-1; a weak D match, TRBD1 (5 bases). Trimming cost V 3 bases and J 3 bases, with 11 bases left between them. Germline assignment: CDR1 WSHSY and CDR2 SAAADI. The CDR3 loop spans 14 amino acids. In DNA form, the CDR3 reads TGCGCCAGCAGTGATCTAAAGGGGCACACTGAAGCTTTCTTT. This codes for CASSDLKGHTEAFF.

This clone was picked up a small number of times. This sequence joins TRBV9 and TRBJ2-1; 11 bases line up with TRBD2. With 0 bases clipped from V and 7 bases from J, the junction kept 6 bases outside the gene matches. CDR3 length equals 16 residues. CDR1 is SGDLS and CDR2 is YYNGEE in the germline V gene. The CDR3 spells CASSVGKLAGVNEQFF. CDR3 coding DNA: TGTGCCAGCAGCGTAGGGAAACTAGCGGGAGTAAATGAGCAGTTCTTC.

The rearrangement uses TRBV5-6 and TRBJ1-2; 9 bases fit TRBD1. With 7 bases clipped from V and 5 bases from J, the junction kept 6 bases outside the gene matches. Germline V gene lookup returns CDR1 SGHDT and CDR2 YYEEEE. This CDR3 spans 13 amino acids. The CDR3 is CASGRTGEYGYTF. The CDR3 coding sequence is TGTGCCAGCGGCCGGACAGGGGAGTATGGCTACACCTTC.